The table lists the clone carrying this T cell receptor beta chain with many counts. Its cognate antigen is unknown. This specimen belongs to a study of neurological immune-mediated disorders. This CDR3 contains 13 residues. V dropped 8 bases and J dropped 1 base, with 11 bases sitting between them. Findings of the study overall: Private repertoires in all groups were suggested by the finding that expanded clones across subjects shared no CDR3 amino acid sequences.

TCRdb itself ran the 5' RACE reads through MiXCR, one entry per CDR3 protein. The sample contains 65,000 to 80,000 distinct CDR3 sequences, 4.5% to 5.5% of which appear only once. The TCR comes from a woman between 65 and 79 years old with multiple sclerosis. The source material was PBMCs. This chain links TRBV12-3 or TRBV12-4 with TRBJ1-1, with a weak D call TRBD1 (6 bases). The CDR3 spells CASSGQTNTEAFF. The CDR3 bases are TGTGCCAGCTCAGGACAGACGAACACTGAAGCTTTCTTT.